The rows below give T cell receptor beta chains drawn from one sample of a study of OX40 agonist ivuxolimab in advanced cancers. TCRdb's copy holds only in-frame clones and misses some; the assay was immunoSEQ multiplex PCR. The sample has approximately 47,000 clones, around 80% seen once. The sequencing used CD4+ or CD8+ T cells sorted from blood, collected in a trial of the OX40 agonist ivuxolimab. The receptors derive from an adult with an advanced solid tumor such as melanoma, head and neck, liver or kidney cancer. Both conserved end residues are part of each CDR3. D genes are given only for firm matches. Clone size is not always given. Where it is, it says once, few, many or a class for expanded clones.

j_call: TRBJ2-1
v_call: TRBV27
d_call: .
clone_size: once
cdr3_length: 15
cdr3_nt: TGTGCCAGCAACAGAGGAACAGTCGATAGCAATGAGCAGTTCTTC
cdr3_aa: CASNRGTVDSNEQFF

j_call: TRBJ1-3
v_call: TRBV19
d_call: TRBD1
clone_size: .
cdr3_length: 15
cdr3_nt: TGTGCCAGCCGGGACAGGGGAAACTCTGGAAACACCATATATTTT
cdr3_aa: CASRDRGNSGNTIYF

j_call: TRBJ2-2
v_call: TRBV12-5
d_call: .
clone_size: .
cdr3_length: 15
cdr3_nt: TGTGCTAGTGGTTTGGGGCCGGCGGTCACCGGGGAGCTGTTTTTT
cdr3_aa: CASGLGPAVTGELFF

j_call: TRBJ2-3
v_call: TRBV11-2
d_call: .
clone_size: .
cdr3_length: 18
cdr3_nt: TGTGCCAGCAGCTTGAGGACGGGAGCGGGCAGGGGGACAGATACGCAGTATTTT
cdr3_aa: CASSLRTGAGRGTDTQYF

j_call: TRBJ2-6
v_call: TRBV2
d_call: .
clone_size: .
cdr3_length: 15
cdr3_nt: TGTGCCAGCAGACAAGGGAGTTTTGGGGCCAACGTCCTGACTTTC
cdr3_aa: CASRQGSFGANVLTF

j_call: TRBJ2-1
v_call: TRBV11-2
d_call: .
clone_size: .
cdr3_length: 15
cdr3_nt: TGTGCCAGCAGTAGGGGGGAGCTAAGCTACAATGAGCAGTTCTTC
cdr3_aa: CASSRGELSYNEQFF

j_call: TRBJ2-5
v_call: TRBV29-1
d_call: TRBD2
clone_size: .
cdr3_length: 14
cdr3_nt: TGCAGCGTTGTGGGGGAGGGTACACAAGAGACCCAGTACTTC
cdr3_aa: CSVVGEGTQETQYF

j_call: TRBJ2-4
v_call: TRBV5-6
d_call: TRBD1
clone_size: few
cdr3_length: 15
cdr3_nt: TGTGCCAGCAGCACCGTGGACAGGGGGAAAAACATTCAGTACTTC
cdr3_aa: CASSTVDRGKNIQYF

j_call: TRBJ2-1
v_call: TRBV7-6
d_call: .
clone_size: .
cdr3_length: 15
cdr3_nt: TGTGCCAGCAGCTCCAGGGGCAGGGGGGGTAATGAGCAGTTCTTC
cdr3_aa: CASSSRGRGGNEQFF

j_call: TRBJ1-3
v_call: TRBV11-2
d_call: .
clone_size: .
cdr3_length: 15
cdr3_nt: TGTGCCAGCAGCACCGGAATAGGCTCTGGAAACACCATATATTTT
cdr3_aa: CASSTGIGSGNTIYF

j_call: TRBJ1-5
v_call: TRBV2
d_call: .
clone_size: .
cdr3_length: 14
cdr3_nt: TGTGCCAGCAGTGGGGGACCCCCCAATCAGCCCCAGCATTTT
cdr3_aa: CASSGGPPNQPQHF

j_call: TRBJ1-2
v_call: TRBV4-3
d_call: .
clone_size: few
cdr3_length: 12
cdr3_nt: TGCGCCAGCAGCCAAGACGGTTATGGCTACACCTTC
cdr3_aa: CASSQDGYGYTF

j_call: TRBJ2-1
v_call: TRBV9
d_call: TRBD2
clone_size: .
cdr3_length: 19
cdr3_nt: TGTGCCAGCAGCGCCAACCCCGAGACTAGCGGGAGGCTCAACAATGAGCAGTTCTTC
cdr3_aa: CASSANPETSGRLNNEQFF

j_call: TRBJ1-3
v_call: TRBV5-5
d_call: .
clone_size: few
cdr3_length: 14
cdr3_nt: TGTGCCAGCAGCTTGCAGGGCTCTGGAAACACCATATATTTT
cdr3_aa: CASSLQGSGNTIYF

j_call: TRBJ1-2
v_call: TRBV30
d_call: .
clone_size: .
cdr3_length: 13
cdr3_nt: TGTGCCTGGAGTGTACAGCGATGGGATGGCTACACCTTC
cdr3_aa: CAWSVQRWDGYTF

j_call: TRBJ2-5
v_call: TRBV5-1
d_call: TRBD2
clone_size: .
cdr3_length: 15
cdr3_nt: TGCGCCAGCAGCTTGGGACTAGCGGGACAAGAGACCCAGTACTTC
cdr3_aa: CASSLGLAGQETQYF

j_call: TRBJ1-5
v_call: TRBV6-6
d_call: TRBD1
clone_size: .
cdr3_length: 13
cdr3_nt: TGTGCCAGCACCGGCCCAGGGGGACAGCCCCAGCATTTT
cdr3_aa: CASTGPGGQPQHF

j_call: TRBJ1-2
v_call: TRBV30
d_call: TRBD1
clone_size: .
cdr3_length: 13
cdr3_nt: TGTGCCTGGAGTTTCCGGGACAGCTATGGCTACACCTTC
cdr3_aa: CAWSFRDSYGYTF

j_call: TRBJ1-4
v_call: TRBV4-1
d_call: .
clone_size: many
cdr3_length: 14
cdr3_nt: TGCGCCAGCAGCCAGCAAACAACTAATGAAAAACTGTTTTTT
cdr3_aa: CASSQQTTNEKLFF

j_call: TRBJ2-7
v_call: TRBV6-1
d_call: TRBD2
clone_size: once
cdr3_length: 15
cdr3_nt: TGTGCCAGCAGTGAAAGTGGGCAGGGAGGGTTAGAGCAGTACTTC
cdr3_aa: CASSESGQGGLEQYF

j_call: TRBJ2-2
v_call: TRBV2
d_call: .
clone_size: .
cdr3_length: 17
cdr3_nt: TGTGCCAGCACCATTTATGGCAGGAGGTGGAACACCGGGGAGCTGTTTTTT
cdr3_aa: CASTIYGRRWNTGELFF

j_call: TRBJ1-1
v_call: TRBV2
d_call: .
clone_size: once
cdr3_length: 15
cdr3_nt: TGTGCCAGCAAAATAACGTCGGGGGGTCACACTGAAGCTTTCTTT
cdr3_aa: CASKITSGGHTEAFF

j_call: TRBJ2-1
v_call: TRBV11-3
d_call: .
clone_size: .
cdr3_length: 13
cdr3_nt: TGTGCCAGCAGCTTAGGGGCTAGCAATGAGCAGTTCTTC
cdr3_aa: CASSLGASNEQFF

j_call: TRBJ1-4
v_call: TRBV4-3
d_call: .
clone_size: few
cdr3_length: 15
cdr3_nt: TGCGCCAGCAGTGGAGCGGGGGGCTGGGGTGAAAAACTGTTTTTT
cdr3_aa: CASSGAGGWGEKLFF

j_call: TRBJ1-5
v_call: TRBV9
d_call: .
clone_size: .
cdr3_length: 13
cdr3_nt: TGTGCCAGCAGCGAAAACCTAGGGCAGCCCCAGCATTTT
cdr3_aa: CASSENLGQPQHF

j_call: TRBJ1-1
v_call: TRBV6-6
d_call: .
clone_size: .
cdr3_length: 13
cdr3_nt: TGTGCCAGCAGTTACTGGAGGAAAGCTGAAGCTTTCTTT
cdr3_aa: CASSYWRKAEAFF

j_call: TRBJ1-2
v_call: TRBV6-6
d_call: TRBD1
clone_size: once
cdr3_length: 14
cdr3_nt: TGTGGAGCGGGGGGGGACAGAGAAAACTATGGCTACACCTTC
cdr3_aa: CGAGGDRENYGYTF

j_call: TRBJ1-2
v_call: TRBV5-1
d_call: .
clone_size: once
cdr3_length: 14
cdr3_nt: TGCGCCAGCAGCTTGGTGACCACTAACTATGGCTACACCTTC
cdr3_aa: CASSLVTTNYGYTF

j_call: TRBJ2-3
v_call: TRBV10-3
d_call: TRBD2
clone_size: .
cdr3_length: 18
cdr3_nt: TGTGCCATCAGTGGCCCCCCGGGACTAGCGGGAGGGGCAGATACGCAGTATTTT
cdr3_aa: CAISGPPGLAGGADTQYF

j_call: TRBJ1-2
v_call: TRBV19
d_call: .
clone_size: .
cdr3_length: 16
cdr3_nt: TGTGCCAGTAGTTATTCCGGACAGACCCTGATCTATGGCTACACCTTC
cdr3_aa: CASSYSGQTLIYGYTF